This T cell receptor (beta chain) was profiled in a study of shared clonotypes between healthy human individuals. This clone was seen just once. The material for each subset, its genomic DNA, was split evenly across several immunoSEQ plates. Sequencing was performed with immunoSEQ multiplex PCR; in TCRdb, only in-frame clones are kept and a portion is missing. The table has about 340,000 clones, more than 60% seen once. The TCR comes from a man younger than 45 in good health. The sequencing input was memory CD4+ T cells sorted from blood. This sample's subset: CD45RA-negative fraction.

CDR3 sequence reads: CASSWADRGAYNEQFF. CDR3 sequence (DNA): TGTGCCAGCAGCTGGGCCGACAGGGGGGCCTACAATGAGCAGTTCTTC. V usage is TRBV5-6 and J usage is TRBJ2-1; 9 bases line up with TRBD1. V shed 3 bases and J 2 bases; nucleotides not matched to a gene: 6. There are 16 residues in the CDR3. Germline CDR1 and CDR2: SGHDT and YYEEEE.